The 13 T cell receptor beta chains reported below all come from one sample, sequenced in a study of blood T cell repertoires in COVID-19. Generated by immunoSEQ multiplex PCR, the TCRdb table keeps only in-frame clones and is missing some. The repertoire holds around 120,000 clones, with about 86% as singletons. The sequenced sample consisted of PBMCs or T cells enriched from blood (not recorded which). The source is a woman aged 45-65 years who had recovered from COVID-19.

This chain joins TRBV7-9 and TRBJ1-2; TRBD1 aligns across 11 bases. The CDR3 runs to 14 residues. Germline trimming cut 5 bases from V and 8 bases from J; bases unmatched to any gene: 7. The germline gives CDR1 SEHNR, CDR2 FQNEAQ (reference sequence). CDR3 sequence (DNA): TGTGCCAGCAGCCCCGGACAGGGGGCTTGGGGCTACACCTTC. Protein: CASSPGQGAWGYTF.

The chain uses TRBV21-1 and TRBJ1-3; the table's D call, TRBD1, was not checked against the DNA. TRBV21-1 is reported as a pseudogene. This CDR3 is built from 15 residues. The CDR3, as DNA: TGTGCCAGCAGGACAGGGGGTACCACTGGAAACACCATATATTTT. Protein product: CASRTGGTTGNTIYF.

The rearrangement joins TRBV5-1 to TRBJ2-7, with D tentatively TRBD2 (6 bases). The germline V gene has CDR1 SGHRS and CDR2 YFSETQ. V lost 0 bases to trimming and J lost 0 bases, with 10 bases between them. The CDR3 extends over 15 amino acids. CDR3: CASSLEYGSSYEQYF. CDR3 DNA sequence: TGCGCCAGCAGCTTGGAGTACGGGAGCTCCTACGAGCAGTACTTC. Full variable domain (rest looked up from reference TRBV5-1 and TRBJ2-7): KAGVTQTPRYLIKTRGQQVTLSCSPISGHRSVSWYQQTPGQGLQFLFEYFSETQRNKGNFPGRFSGRQFSNSRSEMNVSTLELGDSALYLCASSLEYGSSYEQYFGPGTRLTVT.

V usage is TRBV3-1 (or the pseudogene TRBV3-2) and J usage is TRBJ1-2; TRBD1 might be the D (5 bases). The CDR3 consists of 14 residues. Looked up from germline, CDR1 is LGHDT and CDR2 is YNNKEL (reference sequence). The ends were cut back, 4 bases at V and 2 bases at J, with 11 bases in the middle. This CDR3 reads CASSPGTQNYGYTF. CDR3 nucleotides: TGTGCCAGCAGCCCCGGGACTCAAAACTATGGCTACACCTTC.

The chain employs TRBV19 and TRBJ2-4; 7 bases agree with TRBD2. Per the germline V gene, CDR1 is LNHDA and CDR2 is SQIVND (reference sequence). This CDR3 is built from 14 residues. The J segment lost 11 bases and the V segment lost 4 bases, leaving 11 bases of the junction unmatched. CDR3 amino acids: CASSNSGTTAVQYF. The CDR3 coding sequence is TGTGCCAGTAGTAACAGCGGGACGACGGCTGTTCAGTACTTC.

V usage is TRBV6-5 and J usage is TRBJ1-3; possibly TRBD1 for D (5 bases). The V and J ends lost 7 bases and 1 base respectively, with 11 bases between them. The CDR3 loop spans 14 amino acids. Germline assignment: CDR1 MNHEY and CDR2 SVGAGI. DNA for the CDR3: TGTGCCAGCAAAGACAGACCATCTGGAAACACCATATATTTT. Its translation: CASKDRPSGNTIYF.

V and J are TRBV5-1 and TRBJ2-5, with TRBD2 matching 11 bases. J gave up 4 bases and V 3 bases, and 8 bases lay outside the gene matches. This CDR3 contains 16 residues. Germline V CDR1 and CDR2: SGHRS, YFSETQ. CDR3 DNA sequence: TGCGCCAGCAGCTCCTCTTTAGCGGGGGGGCGAGAGACCCAGTACTTC. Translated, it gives CASSSSLAGGRETQYF.

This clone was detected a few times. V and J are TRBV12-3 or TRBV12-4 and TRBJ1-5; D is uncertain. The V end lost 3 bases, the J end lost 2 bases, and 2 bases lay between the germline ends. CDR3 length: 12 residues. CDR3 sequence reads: CASSFGNQPQHF. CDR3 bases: TGTGCCAGCAGTTTCGGCAATCAGCCCCAGCATTTT.

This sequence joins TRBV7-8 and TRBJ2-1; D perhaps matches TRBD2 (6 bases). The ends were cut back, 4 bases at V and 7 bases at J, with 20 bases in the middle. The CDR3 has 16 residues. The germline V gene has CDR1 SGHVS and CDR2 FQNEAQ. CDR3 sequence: CASSSLDYRRWNEQFF. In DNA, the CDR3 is TGTGCCAGCAGCTCCCTGGACTATCGTAGATGGAATGAGCAGTTCTTC.

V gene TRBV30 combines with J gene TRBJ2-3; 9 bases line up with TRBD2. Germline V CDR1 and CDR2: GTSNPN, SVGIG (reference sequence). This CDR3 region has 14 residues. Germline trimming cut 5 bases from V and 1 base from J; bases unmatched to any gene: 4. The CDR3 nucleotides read TGTGCCTGGGGGCGGGGGGGTGGCACAGATACGCAGTATTTT. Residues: CAWGRGGGTDTQYF.

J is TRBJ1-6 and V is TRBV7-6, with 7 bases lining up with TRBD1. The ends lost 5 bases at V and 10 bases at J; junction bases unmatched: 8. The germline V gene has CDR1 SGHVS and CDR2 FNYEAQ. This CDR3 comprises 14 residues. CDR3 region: CASSHGTVGSPLHF. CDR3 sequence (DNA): TGTGCCAGCAGCCATGGGACAGTGGGATCACCCCTCCACTTT.

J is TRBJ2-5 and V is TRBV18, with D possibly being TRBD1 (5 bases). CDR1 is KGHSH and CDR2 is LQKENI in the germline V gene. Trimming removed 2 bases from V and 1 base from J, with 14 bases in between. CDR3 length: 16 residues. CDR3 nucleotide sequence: TGTGCCAGCTCACCATTCGACAGCCAGAGCCAAGAGACCCAGTACTTC. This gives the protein CASSPFDSQSQETQYF.

The CDR3 is CASSQDRDRETQYF. Written as DNA, the CDR3 is TGCGCCAGCAGCCAAGATCGGGACAGAGAGACCCAGTACTTC. This chain links TRBV4-1 with TRBJ2-5, with TRBD1 matching 7 bases. This CDR3 has 14 amino acids. Unmatched junction bases numbered 2, after V lost 0 bases and J lost 4 bases. The germline V gene has CDR1 MGHRA and CDR2 YSYEKL.